This T cell receptor beta chain was profiled in a study of human T cells and chemical hapten exposure. About the study: Among samples, TCR yields varied mainly because of small differences in pooled library volume.

Individual cDNA molecules had unique molecular identifiers attached to them by the library. In the study's own analysis: Per sample, the median was about 88,000 TCRs, with values from around 25,000 to 690,000. TCRdb re-called the RACE reads with MiXCR, one entry per CDR3 protein. What appears here as the V and J calls and clone size reflects TCRdb's work, not the paper's. The sample yields fewer than 100,000 distinct CDR3 sequences, approximately 8.6% seen once. The CDR3 covers 15 residues. Trimming cost V 1 base and J 6 bases; bases outside gene matches: 4. Germline V gene lookup returns CDR1 MGHRA and CDR2 YSYEKL. This clonotype was recorded at least ten times. The time point was: patch test 2, 6 weeks after DPC sensitization. Treatment denoted: therapeutic diphenylcyclopropenone sensitization with weekly scalp DPC.

Specimen: whole blood, collected in connection with sensitization to the hapten diphenylcyclopropenone (DPC). The clonotype originates from a woman between 35 and 50 years old with alopecia areata. Some clones in this sample may be carry-over from other donors' samples. This sequence joins TRBV4-1 and TRBJ2-2, with 8 bases matching TRBD2. The CDR3 region is CASSQAGTRPGELFF. CDR3 sequence (DNA): TGCGCCAGCAGCCAAGCCGGGACTAGGCCCGGGGAGCTGTTTTTT.